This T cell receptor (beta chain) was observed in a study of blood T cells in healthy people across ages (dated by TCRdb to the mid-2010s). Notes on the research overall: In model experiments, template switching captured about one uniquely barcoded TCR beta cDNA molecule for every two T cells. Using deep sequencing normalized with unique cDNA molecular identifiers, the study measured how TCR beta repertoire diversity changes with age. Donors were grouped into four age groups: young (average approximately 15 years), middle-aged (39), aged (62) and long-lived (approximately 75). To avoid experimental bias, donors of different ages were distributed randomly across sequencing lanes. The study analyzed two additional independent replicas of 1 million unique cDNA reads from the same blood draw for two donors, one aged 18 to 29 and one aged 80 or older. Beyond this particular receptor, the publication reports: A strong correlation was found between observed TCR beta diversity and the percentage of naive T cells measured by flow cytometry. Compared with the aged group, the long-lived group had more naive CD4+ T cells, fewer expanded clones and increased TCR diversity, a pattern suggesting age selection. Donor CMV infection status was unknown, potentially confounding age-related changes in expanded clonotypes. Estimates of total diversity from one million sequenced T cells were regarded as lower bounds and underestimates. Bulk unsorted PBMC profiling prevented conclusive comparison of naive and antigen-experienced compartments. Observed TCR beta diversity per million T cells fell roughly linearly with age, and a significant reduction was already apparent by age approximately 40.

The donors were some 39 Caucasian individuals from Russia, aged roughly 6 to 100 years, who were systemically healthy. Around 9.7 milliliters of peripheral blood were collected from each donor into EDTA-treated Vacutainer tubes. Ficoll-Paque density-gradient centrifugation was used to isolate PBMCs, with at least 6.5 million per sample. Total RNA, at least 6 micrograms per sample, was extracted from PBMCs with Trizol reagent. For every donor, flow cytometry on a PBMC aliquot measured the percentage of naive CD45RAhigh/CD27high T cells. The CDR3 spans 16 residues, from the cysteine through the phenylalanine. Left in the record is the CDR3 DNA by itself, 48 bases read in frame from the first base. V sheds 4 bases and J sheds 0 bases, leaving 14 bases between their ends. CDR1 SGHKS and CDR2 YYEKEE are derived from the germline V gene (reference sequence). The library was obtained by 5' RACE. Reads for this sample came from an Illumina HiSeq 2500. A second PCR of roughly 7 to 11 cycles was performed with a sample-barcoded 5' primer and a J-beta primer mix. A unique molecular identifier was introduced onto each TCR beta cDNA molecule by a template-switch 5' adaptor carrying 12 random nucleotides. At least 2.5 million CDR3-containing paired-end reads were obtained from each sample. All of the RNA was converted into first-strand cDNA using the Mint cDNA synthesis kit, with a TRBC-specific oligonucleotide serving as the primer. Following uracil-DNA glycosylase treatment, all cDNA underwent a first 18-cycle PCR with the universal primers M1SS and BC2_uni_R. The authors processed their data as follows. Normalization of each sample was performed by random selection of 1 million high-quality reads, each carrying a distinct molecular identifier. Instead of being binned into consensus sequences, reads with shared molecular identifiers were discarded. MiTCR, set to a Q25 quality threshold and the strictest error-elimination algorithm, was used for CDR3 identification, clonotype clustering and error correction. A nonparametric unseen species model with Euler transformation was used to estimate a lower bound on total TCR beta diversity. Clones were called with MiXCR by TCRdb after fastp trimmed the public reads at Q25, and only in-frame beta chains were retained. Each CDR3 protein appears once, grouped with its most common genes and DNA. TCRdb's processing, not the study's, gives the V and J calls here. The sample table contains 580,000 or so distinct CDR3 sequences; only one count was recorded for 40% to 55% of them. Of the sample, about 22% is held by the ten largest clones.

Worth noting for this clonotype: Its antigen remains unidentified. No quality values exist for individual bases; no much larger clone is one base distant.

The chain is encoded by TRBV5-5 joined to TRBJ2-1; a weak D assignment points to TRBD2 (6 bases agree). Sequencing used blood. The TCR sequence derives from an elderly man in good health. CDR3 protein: CASSDSSVSSYNEQFF. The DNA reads TGTGCCAGCAGCGACTCTAGCGTTAGCTCCTACAATGAGCAGTTCTTC. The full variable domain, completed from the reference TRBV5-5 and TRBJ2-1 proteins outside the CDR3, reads DAGVTQSPTHLIKTRGQQVTLRCSPISGHKSVSWYQQVLGQGPQFIFQYYEKEERGRGNFPDRFSARQFPNYSSELNVNALLLGDSALYLCASSDSSVSSYNEQFFGPGTRLTVL.